This T cell receptor beta chain was identified during a study of blood T cell repertoires in COVID-19. Some clones are missing from TCRdb's copy, which holds only in-frame ones; the method was immunoSEQ multiplex PCR. The table has 200,000 to 300,000 clones, about 89% seen once; the top ten hold approximately 2.6%. CDR1 KGHSH and CDR2 LQKENI come from the germline V gene. The CDR3 runs to 14 residues. Trimming shortened V by 2 bases and J by 4 bases, and 9 bases separated the two germline ends. This clonotype was sampled from a woman aged 18 to 35 who had recovered from COVID-19. Sequenced input: PBMCs or T cells enriched from blood (not recorded which). This chain joins TRBV18 and TRBJ2-1, with no clear D. CDR3 DNA: TGTGCCAGCTCACCAAGTTCACAGTACAATGAGCAGTTCTTC. The encoded protein is CASSPSSQYNEQFF.